This T cell receptor (beta chain) was recorded in a study of blood T cell repertoires in COVID-19. Produced via immunoSEQ multiplex PCR; TCRdb's table is partial and in-frame only. Of about 260,000 clones in the sample, around 87% were seen once. This CDR3 spans 16 amino acids. The V gene lost 6 bases and the J gene lost 1 base, with 19 bases spanning the gap. CDR1 and CDR2 (germline): SGHDT, YYEEEE. This clone was detected only once. Sequencing was done on a sample of peripheral blood. The TCR sequence derives from a woman between 45 and 60 years old with acute or convalescent COVID-19. J is TRBJ1-1 and V is TRBV5-6; TRBD1 is a possible D gene (5 bases). The CDR3 DNA sequence: TGTGCCAGCACCCGACTGGGGCTCCCGGGGAACACTGAAGCTTTCTTT. Amino acids: CASTRLGLPGNTEAFF.